The subject of this entry is one T cell receptor beta chain. The sample originates from a study of blood T cell repertoires in COVID-19. Study context: The origin of the acute and convalescent COVID-19 samples was the United States, Italy and Spain.

Repertoires were generated with immunoSEQ multiplex PCR, while TCRdb's copy carries only in-frame clones and drops some. The sample includes some 64,000 clones, under 80% of them seen just once. Unmatched junction bases numbered 9, after V lost 5 bases and J lost 9 bases. Germline CDR1 and CDR2: LGHNA and YSLEER. The CDR3 sequence is 16 residues long. This TCR was recovered from a woman in her sixties or seventies who had been exposed to COVID-19. The sequencing sample was made of PBMCs or T cells enriched from blood (not recorded which). The rearrangement links TRBV4-3 to TRBJ2-3, with 15 bases fitting TRBD2. The CDR3, as DNA: TGCGCCAGCAGCGCCGGACTAGCGGGGGGGGATAAGACGCAGTATTTT. Protein sequence: CASSAGLAGGDKTQYF.